These 29 T cell receptor beta chains were sequenced from one sample in a study of control samples from healthy donors and cancer patients. Profiled with immunoSEQ multiplex PCR; TCRdb holds only in-frame clones, not every one. The top ten hold roughly 1.2% of the sample, which has around 71,000 clones, roughly nine tenths seen once. Sequencing was done on a sample of PBMCs. These TCRs come from a woman in her fifties or sixties with colorectal cancer.

This chain connects TRBV4-2 to TRBJ2-2; 11 bases fit TRBD2. There are 19 residues in the CDR3. The germline CDR1 and CDR2 sequences are LGHNA and YNFKEQ. Trimming cost V 0 bases and J 1 base; bases outside gene matches: 7. CDR3 residues: CASSQEPGLAELNTGELFF. DNA for the CDR3: TGTGCCAGCAGCCAAGAACCGGGACTAGCGGAGCTGAACACCGGGGAGCTGTTTTTT.

CDR3 sequence (DNA): TGTGCCAGCAGTGACTCCCACGGGACAGGGCGAGTCAATGAGCAGTTCTTC. Its translation: CASSDSHGTGRVNEQFF. The chain is built from TRBV6-4 and TRBJ2-1; 9 nucleotides align to TRBD1. The CDR3 is made up of 17 amino acids. V trimming: 0 bases; J trimming: 6 bases; junction bases outside the gene matches: 9. Germline CDR1 reads MRHNA; CDR2 reads SNTAGT.

This clone was seen a single time. The rearrangement joins TRBV9 to TRBJ2-1; 8 nucleotides align to TRBD1. With 4 bases clipped from V and 0 bases from J, the junction kept 3 bases outside the gene matches. Germline lookup yields CDR1 SGDLS and CDR2 YYNGEE. This CDR3 has 15 amino acids. The CDR3 DNA reads as TGTGCCAGCAGCCCCGGGACAGGCTCCTACAATGAGCAGTTCTTC. This translates into CASSPGTGSYNEQFF.

This clone showed up just once. V usage is TRBV7-3 and J usage is TRBJ1-1, with 9 bases matching TRBD1. The CDR3 is 14 residues long. CDR1 is SGHTA, CDR2 FQGTGA, per germline. The ends lost 5 bases at V and 4 bases at J; junction bases unmatched: 5. Here the CDR3 reads CASSAGQGSTEAFF. In DNA form, the CDR3 reads TGTGCCAGCAGCGCCGGACAGGGGAGCACTGAAGCTTTCTTT.

In its sample, this clone was seen once. The chain's CDR3 is CASSWRGQGAGELFF. The DNA of the CDR3 is TGTGCCAGCAGCTGGAGAGGACAGGGCGCCGGGGAGCTGTTTTTT. V gene TRBV5-6 combines with J gene TRBJ2-2; the match to TRBD1 covers 8 bases. Germline assignment: CDR1 SGHDT and CDR2 YYEEEE. The CDR3 is made up of 15 amino acids. V lost 3 bases and J lost 6; bases outside the gene matches: 7.

The gene calls are TRBV12-3 or TRBV12-4 and TRBJ1-2; no clear D gene. This CDR3 has 13 amino acids. V dropped 8 bases and J dropped 3 bases, with 13 bases sitting between them. For the CDR3, the DNA is TGTGCCAGCGCGGTCCAGGTGGACTATGGCTACACCTTC. Translated: CASAVQVDYGYTF.

CDR3 sequence (DNA): TGTGCCAGCAGTTTGGCCGTGGACTATGGCTACACCTTC. Translating it yields CASSLAVDYGYTF. V usage is TRBV28 and J usage is TRBJ1-2; D is unclear. The CDR3 length is 13 residues. Germline V gene data show CDR1 as MDHEN and CDR2 as SYDVKM. Trimming took off 3 bases at V and 3 bases at J, with 8 bases between the two ends.

V is TRBV7-9 and J is TRBJ2-7; D might be TRBD1 or TRBD2, each matching 5 bases. V was pared by 6 bases and J by 1 base, with 13 bases between. The V gene's germline CDR1 is SEHNR and CDR2 FQNEAQ (reference sequence). CDR3 length: 14 amino acids. CDR3 sequence: CASSPMGESYEQYF. CDR3 sequence (DNA): TGTGCCAGCAGTCCGATGGGGGAGTCCTACGAGCAGTACTTC. The full variable domain, with the rest looked up from reference TRBV7-9 and TRBJ2-7, is DTGVSQNPRHKITKRGQNVTFRCDPISEHNRLYWYRQTLGQGPEFLTYFQNEAQLEKSRLLSDRFSAERPKGSFSTLEIQRTEQGDSAMYLCASSPMGESYEQYFGPGTRLTVT.

The V and J genes are TRBV10-3 and TRBJ2-7; possibly TRBD1 for D (6 bases). This CDR3 is 14 amino acids long. V dropped 3 bases and J dropped 4 bases, with 13 bases sitting between them. Germline assignment: CDR1 ENHRY and CDR2 SYGVKD. CDR3 bases: TGTGCCATCAGTGATTACAGGGTTTCGTACGAGCAGTACTTC. Its translation: CAISDYRVSYEQYF.

The chain employs TRBV29-1 and TRBJ1-2; TRBD1 is a possible D gene (6 bases). The V and J ends lost 3 bases and 4 bases respectively, with 15 bases between them. CDR1 and CDR2 from the germline V gene are SQVTM and ANQGSEA. This CDR3 has 14 amino acids. The CDR3 region has the DNA TGCAGCGTTGACGGGGGGGCCAGGGTCTATGGCTACACCTTC. Translating gives CSVDGGARVYGYTF.

V and J are TRBV28 and TRBJ2-2; the D gene is possibly TRBD2 (6 bases). The CDR3 has 16 amino acids. Looked up from germline, CDR1 is MDHEN and CDR2 is SYDVKM. Trimming left V 3 bases short and J 4 bases short, with 15 bases between. The CDR3 sequence: CASSFGWGDLTGELFF. CDR3 in DNA: TGTGCCAGCAGTTTTGGGTGGGGGGACCTCACCGGGGAGCTGTTTTTT. The full variable domain, in which reference TRBV28 and TRBJ2-2 provide the parts outside the CDR3, is DVKVTQSSRYLVKRTGEKVFLECVQDMDHENMFWYRQDPGLGLRLIYFSYDVKMKEKGDIPEGYSVSREKKERFSLILESASTNQTSMYLCASSFGWGDLTGELFFGEGSRLTVL.

This clone has only a few counts. The sample has other DNA sequences that encode this CDR3 too. This chain links TRBV9 with TRBJ1-2; no clear D gene. Germline CDR1 SGDLS, CDR2 YYNGEE. With 3 bases removed from V and 4 bases from J, the gap between germline ends came to 19 bases. This CDR3 spans 16 amino acids. The CDR3 region is CASSDSNASPLYGYTF. For the CDR3, the DNA is TGTGCCAGCAGCGACTCGAACGCTTCGCCCCTCTATGGCTACACCTTC.

The chain recombines TRBV19 with TRBJ1-1; D is possibly TRBD1 (6 bases). CDR3 length equals 16 residues. CDR1 and CDR2 from the germline V gene are LNHDA and SQIVND (reference sequence). Between the trimmed V and J ends, which lost 3 bases and 2 bases, there was a span of 16 bases. The CDR3 region is CASSISGGTLNTEAFF. DNA of the CDR3: TGTGCCAGTAGTATTTCGGGGGGCACCCTTAACACTGAAGCTTTCTTT.

This clone was recorded a few times. The chain has TRBV6-1 and TRBJ2-5; no definite D call. The germline V gene has CDR1 MNHNS and CDR2 SASEGT. V lost 0 bases and J lost 4, with 12 bases in between. The CDR3 totals 15 residues. CDR3 nucleotide sequence: TGTGCCAGCAGTGAAGCGCGTCAGGTCCGAGAGACCCAGTACTTC. Protein sequence: CASSEARQVRETQYF.

This clone was seen a handful of times. V and J are TRBV29-1 and TRBJ1-4, with a possible D match to TRBD1 (5 bases). Germline V gene sequence: CDR1 SQVTM, CDR2 ANQGSEA. This CDR3 comprises 11 residues. With 8 bases removed from V and 8 bases from J, the gap between germline ends came to 12 bases. The CDR3, as DNA: TGCAGCTTCCGGGGGGGAGAAAAACTGTTTTTT. This gives the protein CSFRGGEKLFF.

This chain links TRBV2 with TRBJ2-3, with 11 bases fitting TRBD2. Trimming removed 2 bases from V and 6 bases from J; junction bases left unmatched: 7. CDR1 is SNHLY and CDR2 is FYNNEI in the germline V gene. This CDR3 is built from 16 residues. The CDR3 protein is CASSENSGRVRDTQYF. The CDR3 nucleotides are TGTGCCAGCAGTGAAAATAGCGGGAGGGTGAGGGATACGCAGTATTTT.

This clone has just a few counts. The J gene is TRBJ1-1, the V gene TRBV3-1 (or the pseudogene TRBV3-2); 9 bases are a match to TRBD1. This CDR3 spans 14 amino acids. V shed 4 bases, J shed 5 bases, and the junction held 5 bases outside the gene matches. The V gene's germline CDR1 is LGHDT and CDR2 YNNKEL (reference sequence). CDR3 sequence reads: CASSLLQGATEAFF. The CDR3 DNA reads as TGTGCCAGCAGCCTATTACAGGGGGCAACTGAAGCTTTCTTT.

The chain joins TRBV2 to TRBJ1-5, with D maybe TRBD1 (5 bases). There are 14 residues in the CDR3. V was clipped by 6 bases and J by 6 bases, with 15 bases between them. Germline V lookup: CDR1 SNHLY, CDR2 FYNNEI. This CDR3 reads CASRTGGVGQPQHF. Written as DNA, the CDR3 is TGTGCCAGCAGGACCGGGGGGGTTGGTCAGCCCCAGCATTTT.

This chain joins TRBV20-1 and TRBJ2-7, with D tentatively TRBD1 (5 bases). V lost 6 bases to trimming and J lost 2 bases, with 8 bases between them. CDR1 and CDR2 from the germline V gene are DFQATT and SNEGSKA (reference sequence). CDR3 size: 11 residues. The CDR3 nucleotides read TGCAGTGCACCAGGGACCTACGAGCAGTACTTC. The encoded protein is CSAPGTYEQYF.

This rearrangement joins TRBV5-1 to TRBJ1-2; D remains ambiguous. CDR1 SGHRS and CDR2 YFSETQ come from the germline V gene. The CDR3 consists of 14 residues. V dropped 2 bases and J dropped 3 bases, with 11 bases sitting between them. This CDR3 reads CASSFTGMDYGYTF. CDR3 nucleotides: TGCGCCAGCAGCTTTACGGGGATGGACTATGGCTACACCTTC.

The gene calls are TRBV5-1 and TRBJ2-7; TRBD2 agrees at 8 bases. J was trimmed by 5 bases and V by 1 base; bases with no gene match: 8. The CDR3 spans 15 residues. From germline, CDR1 is SGHRS and CDR2 YFSETQ. CDR3 bases: TGCGCCAGCAGCTTGTGGTCGGGGGGGCCCAACGAGCAGTACTTC. It codes for CASSLWSGGPNEQYF.

This clone was recorded only once. The J gene is TRBJ1-3, the V gene TRBV18; possible D gene TRBD1, 6 bases. The CDR3 is 16 amino acids. Trimming stripped 3 bases from V and 0 bases from J, with 12 bases between. Germline V gene data show CDR1 as KGHSH and CDR2 as LQKENI. The CDR3 region is CASSPVGQSSGNTIYF. The CDR3 DNA follows: TGTGCCAGCTCACCCGTCGGACAGAGCTCTGGAAACACCATATATTTT.

CDR3 DNA: TGTGCCAGCAGCGTAGCCGCAGGGAGTTCCTACAATGAGCAGTTCTTC. Translation gives CASSVAAGSSYNEQFF. The rearrangement links TRBV9 to TRBJ2-1, with D perhaps assigned TRBD1 or TRBD2 (5 bases each). Trimming pared 0 bases from V and 1 base from J, leaving 11 bases between. Germline V lookup: CDR1 SGDLS, CDR2 YYNGEE. This CDR3 contains 16 residues.

V usage is TRBV25-1 and J usage is TRBJ1-1; maybe TRBD1 (6 bases). Trimming shortened V by 2 bases and J by 4 bases, and 17 bases separated the two germline ends. Germline assignment: CDR1 MGHDK and CDR2 SYGVNS. The CDR3 consists of 16 residues. The CDR3 reads CASSEDTGLRGTEAFF. DNA of the CDR3: TGTGCCAGCAGTGAAGACACAGGGTTACGGGGCACTGAAGCTTTCTTT.

The chain carries TRBV2 and TRBJ2-5; unclear D gene. The CDR3 extends over 16 amino acids. Germline CDR1 and CDR2: SNHLY and FYNNEI. Trimming took 6 bases from V and 1 from J, leaving 18 bases between them. The CDR3 DNA sequence: TGTGCCAGCAGGAGTAATTCCCAAATATCCCAAGAGACCCAGTACTTC. Translation gives CASRSNSQISQETQYF.

About this clone: At one boundary the junction diverges from the germline segment, which might be a read error. The chain is built from TRBV5-4 and TRBJ1-3; 8 positions match TRBD1. CDR3 length equals 13 residues. Germline V CDR1 and CDR2: SGHNT, YYREEE (reference sequence). CDR3 nucleotide sequence: TGTGCCAGCAGCGTCACAGGGGGAAGCACCATATATTTT. Encoded protein: CASSVTGGSTIYF.

The chain couples TRBV19 to TRBJ2-7, with TRBD2 identical over 7 bases. The germline gives CDR1 LNHDA, CDR2 SQIVND (reference sequence). V was clipped by 6 bases and J by 3 bases; unmatched bases: 8. This CDR3 spans 14 amino acids. The CDR3 protein is CASRGLSKVYEQYF. The CDR3 region has the DNA TGTGCCAGTAGGGGACTATCAAAAGTCTACGAGCAGTACTTC.

The CDR3 here is CASSTTRQGLQETQYF. For the CDR3, the DNA is TGTGCCAGCAGCACAACCCGACAGGGGCTACAAGAGACCCAGTACTTC. The V call is TRBV11-3, the J call TRBJ2-5; TRBD1 matches 8 bases. In germline, CDR1 is SGHNT, CDR2 YENEEA. CDR3 size: 16 residues. V shed 5 bases and J 2 bases; nucleotides not matched to a gene: 10.

The rearrangement links TRBV7-3 to TRBJ2-2, with 7 bases fitting TRBD2. The CDR3 loop spans 15 amino acids. Trimming took 5 bases from V and 5 from J; bases not matched to a gene: 8. Per germline, CDR1 SGHTA and CDR2 FQGTGA. CDR3 sequence: CASSLWGGETGELFF. The CDR3 nucleotides are TGTGCCAGCAGCCTTTGGGGGGGGGAAACCGGGGAGCTGTTTTTT.